The clone carrying this T cell receptor (beta chain) is a singleton in its sample. What it binds is unknown. Template material for amplifying TCR beta CDR3 regions consisted of RNA transcripts. The HTBI set primed first-round TCR CDR3 RT-PCR. A single record per CDR3 protein comes from TCRdb applying MiXCR to the multiplex PCR reads. Of hundreds of thousands of distinct CDR3 sequences in the sample, about 45% were seen once. Diagnoses rested on clinical symptoms, serum thyroxine and TRAb, thyroid ultrasound and orbital computed tomography. From germline, CDR1 is SNHLY and CDR2 FYNNEI. This CDR3 spans 16 amino acids. V trimming: 4 bases; J trimming: 3 bases; junction bases outside the gene matches: 11. This entry belongs to a study of T cells in Graves' hyperthyroidism and ophthalmopathy. Findings and caveats of the study: Researchers found most expanded thyroid clonotypes above 0.001 in blood as well. Before onset, by a median of approximately 6.8 months, the model predicted ophthalmopathy. From stable hyperthyroidism, ophthalmopathy was separated by a 13 V-J model.

Sequenced input: peripheral blood or thyroid tissue (not recorded which). This TCR was sampled from an adult man with Graves' disease, either hyperthyroidism or ophthalmopathy (not recorded which). The genes are TRBV2 and TRBJ2-5; 7 bases align to TRBD1. The CDR3 DNA is TGTGCCAGCAGTGCCCCGGGACAGCGCCTAGAAGAGACCCAGTACTTC. It is translated as CASSAPGQRLEETQYF.